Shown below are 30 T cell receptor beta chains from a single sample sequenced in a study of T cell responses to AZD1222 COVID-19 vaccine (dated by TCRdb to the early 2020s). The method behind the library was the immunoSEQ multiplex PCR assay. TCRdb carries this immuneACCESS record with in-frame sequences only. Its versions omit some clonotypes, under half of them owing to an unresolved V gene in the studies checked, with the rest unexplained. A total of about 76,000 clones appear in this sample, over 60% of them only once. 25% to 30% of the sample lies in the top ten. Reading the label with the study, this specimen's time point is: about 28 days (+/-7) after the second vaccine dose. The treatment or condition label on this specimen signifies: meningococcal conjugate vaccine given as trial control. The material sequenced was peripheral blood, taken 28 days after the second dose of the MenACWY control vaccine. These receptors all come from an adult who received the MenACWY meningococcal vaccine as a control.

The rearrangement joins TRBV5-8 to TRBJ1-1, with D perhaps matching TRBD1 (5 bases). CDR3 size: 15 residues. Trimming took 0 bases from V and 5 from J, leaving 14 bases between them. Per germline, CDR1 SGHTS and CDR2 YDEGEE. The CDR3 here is CASSLDTGVVTEAFF. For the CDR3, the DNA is TGTGCCAGCAGCTTGGATACAGGAGTAGTGACTGAAGCTTTCTTT. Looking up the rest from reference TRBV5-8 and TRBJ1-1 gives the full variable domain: EAGVTQSPTHLIKTRGQQATLRCSPISGHTSVYWYQQALGLGLQFLLWYDEGEERNRGNFPPRFSGRQFPNYSSELNVNALELEDSALYLCASSLDTGVVTEAFFGQGTRLTVV.

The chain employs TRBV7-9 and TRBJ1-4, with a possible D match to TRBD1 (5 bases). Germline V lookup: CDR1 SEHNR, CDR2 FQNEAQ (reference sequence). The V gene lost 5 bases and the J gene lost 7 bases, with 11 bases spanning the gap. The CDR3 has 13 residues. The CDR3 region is CASSQGFGEKLFF. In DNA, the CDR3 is TGTGCCAGCAGCCAGGGATTTGGTGAAAAACTGTTTTTT.

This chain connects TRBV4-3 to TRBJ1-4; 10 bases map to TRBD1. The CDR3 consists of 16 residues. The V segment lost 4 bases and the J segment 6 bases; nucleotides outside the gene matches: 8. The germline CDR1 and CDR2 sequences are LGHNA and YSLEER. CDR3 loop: CASSLGQGRVDEKLFF. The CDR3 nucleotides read TGCGCCAGCAGCCTGGGACAGGGGAGGGTTGATGAAAAACTGTTTTTT.

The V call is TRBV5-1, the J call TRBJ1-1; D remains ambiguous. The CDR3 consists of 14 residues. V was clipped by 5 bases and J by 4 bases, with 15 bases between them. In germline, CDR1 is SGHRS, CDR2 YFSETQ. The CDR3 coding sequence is TGCGCCAGCAGGGACGGATATGAAGGCACTGAAGCTTTCTTT. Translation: CASRDGYEGTEAFF.

For the CDR3, the DNA is TGTGCCAGCAGCCAAGGGACAGGGGCCGCCAATGAGCAGTTCTTC. As protein: CASSQGTGAANEQFF. This chain uses TRBV7-8 with TRBJ2-1, with 10 bases that match TRBD1. The CDR3 is 15 residues long. Trimming cost V 5 bases and J 6 bases; bases outside gene matches: 7. From germline, CDR1 is SGHVS and CDR2 FQNEAQ.

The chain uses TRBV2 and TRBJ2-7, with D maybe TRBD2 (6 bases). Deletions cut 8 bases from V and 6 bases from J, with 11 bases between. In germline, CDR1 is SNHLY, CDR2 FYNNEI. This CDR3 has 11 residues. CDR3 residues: CASLQGGEQYF. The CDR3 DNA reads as TGTGCCAGCCTTCAGGGAGGCGAGCAGTACTTC.

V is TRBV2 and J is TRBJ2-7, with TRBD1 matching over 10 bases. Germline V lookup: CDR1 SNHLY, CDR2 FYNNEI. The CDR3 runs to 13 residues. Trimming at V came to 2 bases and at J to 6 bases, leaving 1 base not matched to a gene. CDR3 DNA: TGTGCCAGCAGTGAATGGGACAGGGGCGAGCAGTACTTC. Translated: CASSEWDRGEQYF.

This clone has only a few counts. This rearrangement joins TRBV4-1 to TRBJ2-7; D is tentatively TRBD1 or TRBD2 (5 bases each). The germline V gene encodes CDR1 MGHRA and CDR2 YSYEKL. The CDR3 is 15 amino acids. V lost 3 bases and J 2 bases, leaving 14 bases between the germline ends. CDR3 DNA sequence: TGCGCCAGCAGCCACATTGGGACGGGTACCTACGAGCAGTACTTC. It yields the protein CASSHIGTGTYEQYF.

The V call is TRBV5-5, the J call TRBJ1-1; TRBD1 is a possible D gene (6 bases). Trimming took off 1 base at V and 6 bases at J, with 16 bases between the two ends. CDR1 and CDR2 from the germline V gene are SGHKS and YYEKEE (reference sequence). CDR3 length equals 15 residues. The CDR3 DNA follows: TGTGCCAGCAGCTTGTTGGACAGTCTGAATGCTGAAGCTTTCTTT. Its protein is CASSLLDSLNAEAFF.

This CDR3 reads CATSDGAEQYF. DNA for the CDR3: TGTGCCACCAGTGATGGCGCCGAGCAGTACTTC. The rearrangement uses TRBV24-1 and TRBJ2-7, with D uncertain. V was clipped by 3 bases and J by 6 bases, with 5 bases between them. Germline V gene data show CDR1 as KGHDR and CDR2 as SFDVKD. This CDR3 region has 11 residues.

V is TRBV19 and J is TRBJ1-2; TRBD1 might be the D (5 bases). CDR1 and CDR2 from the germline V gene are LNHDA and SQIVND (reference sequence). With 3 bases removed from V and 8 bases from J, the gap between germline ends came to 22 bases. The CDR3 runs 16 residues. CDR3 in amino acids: CASSIAGVQPRGGYTF. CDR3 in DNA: TGTGCCAGTAGTATTGCCGGGGTGCAGCCACGGGGCGGCTACACCTTC.

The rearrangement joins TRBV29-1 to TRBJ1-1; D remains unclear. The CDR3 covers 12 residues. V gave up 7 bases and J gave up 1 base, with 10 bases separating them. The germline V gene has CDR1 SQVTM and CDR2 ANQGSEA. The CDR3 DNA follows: TGCAGCGGTAAGTGGCGGAACACTGAAGCTTTCTTT. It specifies CSGKWRNTEAFF.

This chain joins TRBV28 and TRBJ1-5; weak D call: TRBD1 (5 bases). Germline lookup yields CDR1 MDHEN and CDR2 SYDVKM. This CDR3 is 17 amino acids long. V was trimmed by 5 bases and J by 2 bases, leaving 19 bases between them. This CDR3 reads CASSPHVGQGGNQPQHF. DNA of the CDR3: TGTGCCAGCAGTCCCCATGTGGGGCAGGGAGGCAATCAGCCCCAGCATTTT.

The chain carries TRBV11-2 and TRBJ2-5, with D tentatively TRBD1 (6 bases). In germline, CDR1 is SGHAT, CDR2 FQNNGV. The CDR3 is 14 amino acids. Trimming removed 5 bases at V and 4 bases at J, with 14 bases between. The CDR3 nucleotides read TGTGCCAGCAGCCCTCAAACAGGGACAGAGACCCAGTACTTC. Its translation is CASSPQTGTETQYF.

CDR3: CASSPMSVGGTEAFF. Written as DNA, the CDR3 is TGTGCCAGCTCACCCATGTCCGTTGGGGGCACTGAAGCTTTCTTT. The chain combines TRBV18 with TRBJ1-1; weak D call: TRBD1 (5 bases). The V end lost 3 bases, the J end lost 4 bases, and 15 bases lay between the germline ends. The CDR3 consists of 15 residues. Germline V gene data show CDR1 as KGHSH and CDR2 as LQKENI.

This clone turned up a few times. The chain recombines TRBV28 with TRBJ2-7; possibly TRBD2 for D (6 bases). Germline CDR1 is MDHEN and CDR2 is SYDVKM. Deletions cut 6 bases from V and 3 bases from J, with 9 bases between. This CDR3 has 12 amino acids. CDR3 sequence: CASSVSGYEQYF. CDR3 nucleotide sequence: TGTGCCAGCAGCGTTAGCGGCTACGAGCAGTACTTC.

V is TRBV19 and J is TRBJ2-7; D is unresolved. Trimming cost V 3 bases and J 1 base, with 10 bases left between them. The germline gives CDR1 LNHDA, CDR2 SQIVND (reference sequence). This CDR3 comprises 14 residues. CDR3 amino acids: CASSISPFSYEQYF. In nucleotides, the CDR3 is TGTGCCAGTAGTATCTCCCCTTTTTCCTACGAGCAGTACTTC.

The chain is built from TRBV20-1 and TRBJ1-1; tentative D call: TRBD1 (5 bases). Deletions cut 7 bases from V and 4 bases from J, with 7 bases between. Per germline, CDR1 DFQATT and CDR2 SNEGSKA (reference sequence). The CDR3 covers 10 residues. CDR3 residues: CSVGGTEAFF. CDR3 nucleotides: TGCAGTGTGGGGGGCACTGAAGCTTTCTTT.

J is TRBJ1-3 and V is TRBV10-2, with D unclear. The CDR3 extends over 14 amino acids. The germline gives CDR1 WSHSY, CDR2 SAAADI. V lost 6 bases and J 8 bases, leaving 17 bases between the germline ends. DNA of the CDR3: TGCGCCAGCAGAACGGACGGAGGCTCAGACACCATATATTTT. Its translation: CASRTDGGSDTIYF.

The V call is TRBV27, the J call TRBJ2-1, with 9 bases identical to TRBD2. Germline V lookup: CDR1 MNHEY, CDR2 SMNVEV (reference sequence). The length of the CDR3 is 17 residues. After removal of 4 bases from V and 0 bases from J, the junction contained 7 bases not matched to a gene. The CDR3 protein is CASSSASGISSYNEQFF. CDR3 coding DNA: TGTGCCAGCAGTTCGGCTAGCGGGATAAGCTCCTACAATGAGCAGTTCTTC.

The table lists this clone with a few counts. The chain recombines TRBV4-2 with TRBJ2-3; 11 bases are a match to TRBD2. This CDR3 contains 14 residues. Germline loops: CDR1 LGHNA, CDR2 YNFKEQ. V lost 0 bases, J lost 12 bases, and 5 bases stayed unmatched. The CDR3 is CASSQDGLAGGQYF. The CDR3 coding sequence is TGTGCCAGCAGCCAAGACGGTCTAGCGGGGGGACAGTATTTT.

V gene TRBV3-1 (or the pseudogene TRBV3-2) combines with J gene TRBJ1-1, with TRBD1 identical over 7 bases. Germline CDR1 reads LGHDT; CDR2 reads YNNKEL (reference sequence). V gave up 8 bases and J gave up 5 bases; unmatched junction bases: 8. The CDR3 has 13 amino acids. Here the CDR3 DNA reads TGTGCCAGCTCCCAGGGGGGGGGAACTGAAGCTTTCTTT. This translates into CASSQGGGTEAFF.

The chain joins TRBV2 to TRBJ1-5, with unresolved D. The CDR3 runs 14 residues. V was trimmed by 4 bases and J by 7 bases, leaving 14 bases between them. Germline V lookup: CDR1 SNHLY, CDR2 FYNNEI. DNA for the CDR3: TGTGCCAGCAGTGTGACCCAACACGGGCAGCCCCAGCATTTT. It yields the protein CASSVTQHGQPQHF.

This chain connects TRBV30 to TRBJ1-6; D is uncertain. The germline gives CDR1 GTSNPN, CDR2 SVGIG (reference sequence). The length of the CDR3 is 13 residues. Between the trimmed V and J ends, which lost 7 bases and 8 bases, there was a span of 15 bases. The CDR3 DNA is TGTGCCTCCCAGCCGGCCTTAGATTCACCCCTCCACTTT. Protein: CASQPALDSPLHF.

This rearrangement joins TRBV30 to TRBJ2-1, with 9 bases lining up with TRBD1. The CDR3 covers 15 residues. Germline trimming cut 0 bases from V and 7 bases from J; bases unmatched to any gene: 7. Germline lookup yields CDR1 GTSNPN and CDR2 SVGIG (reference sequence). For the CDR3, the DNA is TGTGCCTGGAGTGTTTCCGTGACAGGGGGAAATGAGCAGTTCTTC. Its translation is CAWSVSVTGGNEQFF.

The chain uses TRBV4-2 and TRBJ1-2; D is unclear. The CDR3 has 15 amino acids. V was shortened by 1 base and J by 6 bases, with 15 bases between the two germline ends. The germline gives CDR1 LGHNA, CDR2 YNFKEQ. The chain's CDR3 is CASSQVRELEDGYTF. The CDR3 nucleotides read TGTGCCAGCAGCCAAGTAAGGGAGCTCGAAGATGGCTACACCTTC.

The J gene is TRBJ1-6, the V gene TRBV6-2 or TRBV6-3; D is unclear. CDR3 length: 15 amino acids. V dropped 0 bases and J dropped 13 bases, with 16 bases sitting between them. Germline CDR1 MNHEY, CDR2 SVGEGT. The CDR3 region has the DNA TGTGCCAGCAGTTACTCACGTCTCTTGAATATGCCCCTCCACTTT. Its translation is CASSYSRLLNMPLHF.

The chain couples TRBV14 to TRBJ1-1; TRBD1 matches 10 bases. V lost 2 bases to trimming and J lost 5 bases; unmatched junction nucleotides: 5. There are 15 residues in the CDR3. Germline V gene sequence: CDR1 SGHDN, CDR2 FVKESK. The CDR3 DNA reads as TGTGCCAGCAGCCAACGGACAGGGGGGGGAACTGAAGCTTTCTTT. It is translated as CASSQRTGGGTEAFF.

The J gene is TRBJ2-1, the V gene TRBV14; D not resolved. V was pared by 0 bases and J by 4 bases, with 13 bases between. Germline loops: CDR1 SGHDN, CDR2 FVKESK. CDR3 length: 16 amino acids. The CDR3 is CASSQDRRIIYNEQFF. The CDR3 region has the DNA TGTGCCAGCAGCCAAGATCGAAGGATCATATACAATGAGCAGTTCTTC.

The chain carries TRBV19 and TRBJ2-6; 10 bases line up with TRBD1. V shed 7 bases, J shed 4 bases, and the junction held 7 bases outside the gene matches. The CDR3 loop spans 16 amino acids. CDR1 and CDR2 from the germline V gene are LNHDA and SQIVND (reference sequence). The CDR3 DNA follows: TGTGCCAGTACGGCGACAGGGGGCGCCGGGGCCAACGTCCTGACTTTC. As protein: CASTATGGAGANVLTF.